The 13 T cell receptor beta chains listed next were all sequenced from one sample in a study of blood T cells in healthy people across ages. A second roughly 6 to 11 cycle PCR used barcoded and J-beta primers. TCRdb reprocessed the 5' RACE reads with MiXCR, giving one entry per CDR3 protein. Here the sample spans hundreds of thousands of distinct CDR3 sequences, 56% being singletons. Sequencing input: blood. These receptors were taken from a man aged 40-55 years in good health.

The chain carries TRBV29-1 and TRBJ2-5; the match to TRBD1 covers 9 bases. The CDR3 extends over 12 amino acids. J was trimmed by 4 bases and V by 5 bases; bases with no gene match: 2. CDR1 and CDR2 from the germline V gene are SQVTM and ANQGSEA. The CDR3 nucleotides read TGCAGCGTTCTACAGGGGGCAGAGACCCAGTACTTC. Amino acid sequence: CSVLQGAETQYF.

The chain employs TRBV28 and TRBJ1-5, with D possibly TRBD1 on 6 matching bases. V was trimmed by 4 bases and J by 5 bases, leaving 21 bases between them. Germline CDR1 is MDHEN and CDR2 is SYDVKM. The CDR3 consists of 17 residues. CDR3 coding DNA: TGTGCCAGCAGTTACAAGGGGGGAACAGGGAAATATCAGCCCCAGCATTTT. Protein: CASSYKGGTGKYQPQHF.

J is TRBJ2-1 and V is TRBV4-3; a weak D match, TRBD2 (5 bases). The CDR3 loop spans 16 amino acids. With 0 bases removed from V and 5 bases from J, the gap between germline ends came to 14 bases. Germline assignment: CDR1 LGHNA and CDR2 YSLEER. CDR3: CASSQDIRLGDNEQFF. The CDR3 DNA reads as TGCGCCAGCAGCCAAGATATACGACTCGGGGACAATGAGCAGTTCTTC.

The rearrangement uses TRBV7-9 and TRBJ1-5; a weak D match, TRBD1 (6 bases). Germline CDR1 is SEHNR and CDR2 is FQNEAQ (reference sequence). The CDR3 totals 15 residues. The ends were cut back, 3 bases at V and 3 bases at J, with 12 bases in the middle. The CDR3 is CASSFGGRNNQPQHF. The CDR3 DNA is TGTGCCAGCAGCTTTGGGGGGCGTAACAATCAGCCCCAGCATTTT. The whole variable domain, filled in from reference TRBV7-9 and TRBJ1-5, reads DTGVSQNPRHKITKRGQNVTFRCDPISEHNRLYWYRQTLGQGPEFLTYFQNEAQLEKSRLLSDRFSAERPKGSFSTLEIQRTEQGDSAMYLCASSFGGRNNQPQHFGDGTRLSIL.

The chain has TRBV6-6 and TRBJ1-1; tentative D call: TRBD1 (6 bases). V was pared by 0 bases and J by 4 bases, with 12 bases between. The V gene's germline CDR1 is MNHNY and CDR2 SVGAGI (reference sequence). The CDR3 runs to 15 residues. The chain's CDR3 is CASSYSGAVFTEAFF. The CDR3 DNA reads TGTGCCAGCAGTTACTCGGGGGCAGTTTTCACTGAAGCTTTCTTT.

This rearrangement joins TRBV12-3 or TRBV12-4 to TRBJ2-1, with 10 positions matching TRBD2. The CDR3 sequence is 16 residues long. Trimming took 4 bases from V and 6 from J; bases not matched to a gene: 9. DNA of the CDR3: TGTGCCAGCAGTTCTAGGGGGGCTAGCGGGGGCAATGAGCAGTTCTTC. Translation: CASSSRGASGGNEQFF.

This clonotype showed up just a few times. The rearrangement joins TRBV2 to TRBJ2-1; unclear D gene. This CDR3 comprises 13 residues. Germline CDR1 is SNHLY and CDR2 is FYNNEI. V dropped 5 bases and J dropped 4 bases, with 9 bases sitting between them. In DNA form, the CDR3 reads TGTGCCAGCAGTTATGAGTCATACAATGAGCAGTTCTTC. Amino acid sequence: CASSYESYNEQFF.

The chain links TRBV4-3 to TRBJ2-7, with a tentative D call TRBD2 (5 bases). V dropped 1 base and J dropped 5 bases, with 9 bases sitting between them. The CDR3 spans 13 residues. In germline, CDR1 is LGHNA, CDR2 YSLEER. The CDR3 DNA reads as TGCGCCAGCAGCCAAGGAGGGCTCCACGAGCAGTACTTC. Translating gives CASSQGGLHEQYF.

Turning to this clonotype: One base away lies a much larger clone, so this may be a sequencing read error. This chain links TRBV7-2 with TRBJ2-1; no reliable D call. This CDR3 is built from 12 residues. The germline CDR1 and CDR2 sequences are SGHTA and FQGNSA. The chain's CDR3 is CASSLNTNEQSF. Written as DNA, the CDR3 is TGTGCCAGCAGCTTGAATACCAATGAGCAGTCCTTC.

This chain uses TRBV10-3 with TRBJ1-1, with D tentatively TRBD1 (6 bases). V dropped 6 bases and J dropped 4 bases, with 21 bases sitting between them. This CDR3 comprises 16 residues. Looked up from germline, CDR1 is ENHRY and CDR2 is SYGVKD. The CDR3 is CAIRSTRQASVTEAFF. The CDR3 nucleotides read TGTGCCATCAGGAGTACGAGACAGGCTTCGGTCACTGAAGCTTTCTTT.

This chain uses TRBV28 with TRBJ2-7; D gene ambiguous. CDR1 and CDR2 (germline): MDHEN, SYDVKM. V was cut by 2 bases and J by 5 bases, with 7 bases left in between. The CDR3 has 12 amino acids. CDR3 loop: CASSLERDEQYF. The CDR3 DNA reads as TGTGCCAGCAGTTTAGAACGAGACGAGCAGTACTTC.

V is TRBV20-1 and J is TRBJ2-5; 8 nucleotides line up with TRBD2. The V and J ends lost 3 bases and 1 base, in that order; junction bases with no gene match: 10. Germline lookup yields CDR1 DFQATT and CDR2 SNEGSKA (reference sequence). The CDR3 is made up of 16 amino acids. CDR3 bases: TGCAGTGCTAGCCACCCGGGAGGGTGGGGCCAAGAGACCCAGTACTTC. Its protein product is CSASHPGGWGQETQYF.

The chain uses TRBV12-3 or TRBV12-4 and TRBJ2-1, with TRBD2 identical over 8 bases. The CDR3 sequence is 14 residues long. V was clipped by 3 bases and J by 8 bases; unmatched bases: 6. The CDR3, as DNA: TGTGCCAGCAGTTTGACTAGCGAGGAGGATGAGCAGTTCTTC. It specifies CASSLTSEEDEQFF.